The 31 T cell receptor beta chains in this list originate from one sample, sequenced in a study of blood T cells in healthy people across ages. A sample-barcoded 5' primer and a J-beta primer mix were used in a second PCR of about 7 to 12 cycles. One entry per CDR3 protein results from TCRdb running MiXCR on the 5' RACE reads. The sample consists of over 1,500,000 distinct CDR3 sequences, 30% to 40% of them appearing once. The sequenced sample was blood. The receptor set was obtained from a human donor in good health.

The chain recombines TRBV7-8 with TRBJ1-5; D gene uncertain. CDR1 is SGHVS, CDR2 FQNEAQ, per germline. Trimming removed 1 base at V and 8 bases at J, with 9 bases between. This CDR3 comprises 13 residues. CDR3 loop: CASSLGTQEPQHF. CDR3 DNA sequence: TGTGCCAGCAGCTTAGGCACCCAGGAGCCCCAGCATTTT.

The V gene is TRBV18, the J gene TRBJ2-5; D is perhaps TRBD1 (5 bases). The germline V gene has CDR1 KGHSH and CDR2 LQKENI. With 3 bases removed from V and 2 bases from J, the gap between germline ends came to 13 bases. The CDR3 is 15 residues long. This CDR3 is CASSPSTAGQETQYF. The CDR3 DNA reads TGTGCCAGCTCACCCTCGACAGCCGGACAAGAGACCCAGTACTTC.

Only a few counts were recorded for this clonotype. The chain employs TRBV7-2 and TRBJ2-7, with no clear D. There are 15 residues in the CDR3. With 2 bases removed from V and 5 bases from J, the gap between germline ends came to 16 bases. Per germline, CDR1 SGHTA and CDR2 FQGNSA. The CDR3 DNA sequence: TGTGCCAGCAGCTTACAACCAAGGGTGGTACACGAGCAGTACTTC. Translating it yields CASSLQPRVVHEQYF. The whole variable domain, filled in from reference TRBV7-2 and TRBJ2-7, reads GAGVSQSPSNKVTEKGKDVELRCDPISGHTALYWYRQSLGQGLEFLIYFQGNSAPDKSGLPSDRFSAERTGGSVSTLTIQRTQQEDSAVYLCASSLQPRVVHEQYFGPGTRLTVT.

This clonotype appeared a few times. V usage is TRBV7-6 and J usage is TRBJ1-5; D remains ambiguous. Germline lookup yields CDR1 SGHVS and CDR2 FNYEAQ. CDR3 length: 13 amino acids. The V and J ends lost 8 bases and 6 bases respectively, with 14 bases between them. CDR3 nucleotides: TGTGCCAGCGGTACCTCAGGAGGTCAGCCCCAGCATTTT. Amino acid sequence: CASGTSGGQPQHF.

This sequence joins TRBV27 and TRBJ2-7; a weak D match, TRBD1 (6 bases). This CDR3 is 15 amino acids long. V lost 4 bases and J lost 2, with 15 bases in between. Germline CDR1 and CDR2: MNHEY and SMNVEV (reference sequence). The DNA of the CDR3 is TGTGCCAGCAGTTGGGCAACCAGGGGAGCCTACGAGCAGTACTTC. Translation gives CASSWATRGAYEQYF.

This clonotype has just a few counts. This chain connects TRBV5-1 to TRBJ1-1, with D maybe TRBD1 (6 bases). V was cut by 3 bases and J by 6 bases, with 12 bases left in between. The CDR3 has 13 amino acids. Germline V gene lookup returns CDR1 SGHRS and CDR2 YFSETQ. In DNA form, the CDR3 reads TGCGCCAGCAGCTATGACAGGATTCCTGAAGCTTTCTTT. Amino acids: CASSYDRIPEAFF.

J is TRBJ2-1 and V is TRBV20-1; 8 nucleotides line up with TRBD1. Germline V CDR1 and CDR2: DFQATT, SNEGSKA (reference sequence). V shed 3 bases and J 0 bases; nucleotides not matched to a gene: 4. There are 15 residues in the CDR3. The CDR3 protein is CSARTQGVSYNEQFF. Here the CDR3 DNA reads TGCAGTGCTAGGACACAGGGGGTCTCCTACAATGAGCAGTTCTTC.

This clonotype was detected a few times. This chain joins TRBV7-9 and TRBJ2-6; a weak D match, TRBD1 (6 bases). Germline CDR1 reads SEHNR; CDR2 reads FQNEAQ (reference sequence). V was shortened by 8 bases and J by 0 bases, with 14 bases between the two germline ends. The CDR3 is 16 amino acids. The CDR3 region is CASHRVLDSGANVLTF. DNA for the CDR3: TGTGCCAGCCACAGGGTCTTGGACTCTGGGGCCAACGTCCTGACTTTC.

This clonotype occurred a few times. This sequence joins TRBV28 and TRBJ1-1; no firm D call. CDR3 length: 14 residues. Germline V gives CDR1 MDHEN, CDR2 SYDVKM. V was shortened by 1 base and J by 6 bases, with 12 bases between the two germline ends. The CDR3 coding sequence is TGTGCCAGCAGTTTATACGCGTATCCCCCTGAAGCTTTCTTT. This encodes CASSLYAYPPEAFF.

The chain is built from TRBV24-1 and TRBJ2-3; D gene uncertain. V lost 10 bases to trimming and J lost 3 bases, with 4 bases between them. The CDR3 has 10 residues. Germline V CDR1 and CDR2: KGHDR, SFDVKD. The CDR3 region is CATGTDTQYF. DNA for the CDR3: TGTGCCACAGGGACAGATACGCAGTATTTT.

This rearrangement joins TRBV28 to TRBJ2-1, with D unresolved. V was trimmed by 7 bases and J by 2 bases, leaving 12 bases between them. This CDR3 comprises 14 residues. CDR1 is MDHEN, CDR2 SYDVKM, per germline. DNA for the CDR3: TGTGCCAGCATCGAAGAGGCTCCCTACAATGAGCAGTTCTTC. As protein: CASIEEAPYNEQFF.

V is TRBV5-6 and J is TRBJ2-3; 7 bases agree with TRBD1. CDR3 size: 21 residues. V dropped 4 bases and J dropped 1; count of bases not matched to a gene: 24. The germline gives CDR1 SGHDT, CDR2 YYEEEE. CDR3 sequence: CASSLGQVRITQGERTDTQYF. The CDR3, as DNA: TGTGCCAGCAGCCTAGGACAGGTCCGGATAACCCAAGGGGAACGCACAGATACGCAGTATTTT.

The genes are TRBV6-1 and TRBJ1-2; TRBD1 matches at 8 bases. The CDR3 length is 14 residues. V was clipped by 6 bases and J by 4 bases; unmatched bases: 7. Germline CDR1 is MNHNS and CDR2 is SASEGT. In nucleotides, the CDR3 is TGTGCCAGCAGACTGACAGGGGAGGGCTATGGCTACACCTTC. Encoded protein: CASRLTGEGYGYTF.

This clonotype was counted a few times. This chain connects TRBV12-3 or TRBV12-4 to TRBJ2-7; 7 bases are a match to TRBD1. Unmatched junction bases numbered 5, after V lost 6 bases and J lost 3 bases. The CDR3 runs 13 residues. This CDR3 reads CASRAGTVYEQYF. CDR3 nucleotides: TGTGCCAGCAGGGCCGGGACAGTCTACGAGCAGTACTTC.

This clonotype appeared once. The junction shows a germline mismatch at one end, possibly a read error. The chain has TRBV28 and TRBJ1-5; D is perhaps TRBD1 (5 bases). Germline V gene sequence: CDR1 MDHEN, CDR2 SYDVKM. This CDR3 region has 15 residues. For the CDR3, the DNA is TGCGCCAGCAGTTTATCCCCAGGGCTCGATCAGCCCCAGCATTTT. Translated: CASSLSPGLDQPQHF.

Here the CDR3 reads CASSPSQTGYEQYF. DNA of the CDR3: TGTGCCAGCTCACCCTCCCAAACAGGCTACGAGCAGTACTTC. V gene TRBV18 combines with J gene TRBJ2-7; D perhaps matches TRBD1 (5 bases). Germline V gene data show CDR1 as KGHSH and CDR2 as LQKENI. V shed 3 bases and J shed 3 bases, with 12 bases lying between them. The CDR3 runs to 14 residues.

This clonotype was counted between two and nine times. The genes are TRBV5-1 and TRBJ1-5; a possible D gene is TRBD1 (5 bases). Between the trimmed V and J ends, which lost 5 bases and 3 bases, there was a span of 12 bases. This CDR3 has 14 amino acids. Germline-derived CDR1 and CDR2 are SGHRS and YFSETQ. CDR3 loop: CASSYDSPNQPQHF. The CDR3 nucleotides read TGCGCCAGCAGTTATGACAGCCCCAATCAGCCCCAGCATTTT. Complete variable domain (other parts from reference TRBV5-1 and TRBJ1-5): KAGVTQTPRYLIKTRGQQVTLSCSPISGHRSVSWYQQTPGQGLQFLFEYFSETQRNKGNFPGRFSGRQFSNSRSEMNVSTLELGDSALYLCASSYDSPNQPQHFGDGTRLSIL.

The CDR3 DNA sequence: TGTGCCAGCAGCCCCGACAGGGAAGGGCAGTACTTC. The encoded protein is CASSPDREGQYF. The rearrangement joins TRBV7-8 to TRBJ2-4; 7 positions agree with TRBD1. V lost 5 bases and J lost 13; bases outside the gene matches: 8. CDR1 is SGHVS and CDR2 is FQNEAQ in the germline V gene. The CDR3 has 12 amino acids.

The gene calls are TRBV7-9 and TRBJ2-1; the match to TRBD2 covers 7 bases. This CDR3 comprises 16 residues. CDR1 is SEHNR and CDR2 is FQNEAQ in the germline V gene (reference sequence). J lost 3 bases, V lost 1 base, and 6 bases had no gene match. CDR3 in amino acids: CASSLGMGGVYNEQFF. The DNA of the CDR3 is TGTGCCAGCAGCTTAGGGATGGGGGGGGTCTACAATGAGCAGTTCTTC.

This clonotype was detected a few times. J is TRBJ2-7 and V is TRBV7-2; D remains unclear. The germline CDR1 and CDR2 sequences are SGHTA and FQGNSA. This CDR3 has 15 amino acids. The V and J ends lost 1 base and 2 bases respectively, with 12 bases between them. The CDR3 DNA reads as TGTGCCAGCAGCTTAGGCCCCGGTAACCCCTACGAGCAGTACTTC. Translated: CASSLGPGNPYEQYF.

This clonotype was seen a few times. The CDR3 DNA sequence: TGTGCCAGGGTTTCTATGGGGCAGGGAAGGAGACAGCCCCAGCATTTT. This encodes CARVSMGQGRRQPQHF. The rearrangement joins TRBV12-3 or TRBV12-4 to TRBJ1-5; D may be TRBD1 (5 bases). V was shortened by 9 bases and J by 7 bases, with 25 bases between the two germline ends. The CDR3 sequence is 16 residues long.

In this sample, this clonotype turned up a few times. The V gene is TRBV20-1, the J gene TRBJ1-2; D not resolved. The CDR3 runs 12 residues. Trimming removed 6 bases at V and 4 bases at J, with 12 bases between. Germline-derived CDR1 and CDR2 are DFQATT and SNEGSKA (reference sequence). The CDR3 nucleotides read TGCAGTGCCGCGACCGGTCCCTATGGCTACACCTTC. Translation: CSAATGPYGYTF.

The chain carries TRBV29-1 and TRBJ2-7, with TRBD1 as a possible D gene (6 bases). The CDR3 consists of 12 residues. Deletions cut 6 bases from V and 5 bases from J, with 14 bases between. Germline CDR1 is SQVTM and CDR2 is ANQGSEA. CDR3: CSVTGKGDEQYF. CDR3 DNA sequence: TGCAGCGTGACCGGGAAGGGGGACGAGCAGTACTTC.

The chain is built from TRBV5-6 and TRBJ1-1; D unclear. Trimming removed 2 bases from V and 6 bases from J, with 11 bases in between. Germline V CDR1 and CDR2: SGHDT, YYEEEE. The CDR3 is 13 residues long. In DNA form, the CDR3 reads TGTGCCAGCAGCTTTAGACAATGGGCTGAAGCTTTCTTT. Translated: CASSFRQWAEAFF.

The chain couples TRBV3-1 to TRBJ1-5; possible D gene TRBD1, 5 bases. The CDR3 has 15 residues. The V end was cut by 0 bases, the J end by 3 bases, with 9 bases between. CDR1 is LGHDT and CDR2 is YNNKEL in the germline V gene (reference sequence). The CDR3 DNA is TGTGCCAGCAGCCAAGATACGACAGCCAATCAGCCCCAGCATTTT. Protein sequence: CASSQDTTANQPQHF.

The J gene is TRBJ2-3, the V gene TRBV20-1; D perhaps matches TRBD2 (6 bases). Germline CDR1 is DFQATT and CDR2 is SNEGSKA (reference sequence). Trimming left V 5 bases short and J 3 bases short, with 12 bases between. The CDR3 covers 13 residues. CDR3 sequence (DNA): TGCAGTGCTTGGGACTCTCAAACAGATACGCAGTATTTT. Amino acids: CSAWDSQTDTQYF.

V is TRBV6-1 and J is TRBJ2-3; no clear D gene. Trimming pared 7 bases from V and 1 base from J, leaving 12 bases between. CDR3 size: 14 residues. Germline loops: CDR1 MNHNS, CDR2 SASEGT. CDR3 in DNA: TGTGCCAGCAAGGGCGCGGCCCGCACAGATACGCAGTATTTT. It specifies CASKGAARTDTQYF.

This clonotype was picked up many times. The J gene is TRBJ1-1, the V gene TRBV20-1; D gene ambiguous. V dropped 6 bases and J dropped 11 bases, with 28 bases sitting between them. CDR1 is DFQATT, CDR2 SNEGSKA, per germline (reference sequence). CDR3 size: 15 residues. CDR3 nucleotides: TGCAGTGCAAGCGAAGGGCAGGAGACCCCGGTGTGGGCTTTCTTT. It encodes CSASEGQETPVWAFF.

This chain uses TRBV5-5 with TRBJ2-1; D perhaps matches TRBD2 (6 bases). Germline assignment: CDR1 SGHKS and CDR2 YYEKEE (reference sequence). This CDR3 region has 14 residues. V dropped 4 bases and J dropped 5 bases, with 13 bases sitting between them. This CDR3 reads CASSLWWEDNEQFF. The CDR3 DNA reads as TGTGCCAGCAGCCTATGGTGGGAGGACAATGAGCAGTTCTTC.

The gene calls are TRBV7-2 and TRBJ2-3; 7 bases are shared with TRBD2. Germline loops: CDR1 SGHTA, CDR2 FQGNSA. V was pared by 5 bases and J by 4 bases, with 12 bases of the junction left unmatched. This CDR3 region has 16 residues. This chain's CDR3 is CASSPLSSGHADTQYF. CDR3 coding DNA: TGTGCCAGCAGCCCTCTGTCTAGCGGACACGCAGATACGCAGTATTTT.

A few counts support this clonotype. One end of the junction varies from germline; a read error may be responsible. This chain links TRBV5-1 with TRBJ1-4, with D unclear. The CDR3 is 13 residues long. Germline V gene sequence: CDR1 SGHRS, CDR2 YFSETQ. CDR3 bases: TGCGCCAGCAGCCTGATGTTGGAGGAAAAACGGTTTTTT. Protein sequence: CASSLMLEEKRFF.